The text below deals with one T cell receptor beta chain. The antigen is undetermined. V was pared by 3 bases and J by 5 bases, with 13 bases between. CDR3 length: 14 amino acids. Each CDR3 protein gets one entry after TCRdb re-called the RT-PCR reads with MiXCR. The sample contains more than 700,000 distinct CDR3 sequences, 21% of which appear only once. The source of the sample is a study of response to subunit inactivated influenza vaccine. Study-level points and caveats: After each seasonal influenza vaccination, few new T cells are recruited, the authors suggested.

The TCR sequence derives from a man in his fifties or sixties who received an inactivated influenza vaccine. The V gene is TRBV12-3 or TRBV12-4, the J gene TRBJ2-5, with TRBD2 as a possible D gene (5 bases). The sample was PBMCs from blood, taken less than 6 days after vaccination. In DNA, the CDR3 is TGTGCCAGCAGTTTTGAGAGGGCGTGGGAGACCCAGTACTTC. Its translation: CASSFERAWETQYF.